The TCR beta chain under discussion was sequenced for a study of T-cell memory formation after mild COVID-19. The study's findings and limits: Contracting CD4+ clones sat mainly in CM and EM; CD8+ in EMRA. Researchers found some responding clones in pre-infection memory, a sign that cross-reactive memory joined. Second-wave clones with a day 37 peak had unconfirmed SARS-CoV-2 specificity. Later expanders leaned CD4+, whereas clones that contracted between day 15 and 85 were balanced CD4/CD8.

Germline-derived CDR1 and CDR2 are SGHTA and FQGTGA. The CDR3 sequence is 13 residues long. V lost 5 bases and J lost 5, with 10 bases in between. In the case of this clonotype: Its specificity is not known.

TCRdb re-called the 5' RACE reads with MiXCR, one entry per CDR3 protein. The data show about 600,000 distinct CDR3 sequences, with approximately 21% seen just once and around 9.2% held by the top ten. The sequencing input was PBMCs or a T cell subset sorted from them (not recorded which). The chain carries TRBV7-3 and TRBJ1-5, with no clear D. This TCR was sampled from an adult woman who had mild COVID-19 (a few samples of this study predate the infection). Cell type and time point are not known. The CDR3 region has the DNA TGTGCCAGCAGCCCCCACCCCGATCAGCCCCAGCATTTT. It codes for CASSPHPDQPQHF.